This entry concerns a single T cell receptor beta chain. Its matching antigen is unknown. Looked up from germline, CDR1 is SGDLS and CDR2 is YYNGEE. This CDR3 is built from 15 residues. V trimming: 5 bases; J trimming: 1 base; junction bases outside the gene matches: 4. The sample is drawn from a study of OX40 agonist ivuxolimab in advanced cancers. Study-wide findings and caveats: CD4+ and CD8+ T cells in blood underwent clonal expansion by week 6 at 0.1 to 3.0 mg/kg.

Autoimmune disease history or systemic immunosuppression led to patient exclusion. Profiling relied on immunoSEQ multiplex PCR, and the TCRdb table lists in-frame clones only, not all of them. The table records 90,000 to 100,000 clones, 90% to 97% of them present only once. This TCR was recovered from an adult with an advanced solid tumor such as melanoma, head and neck, liver or kidney cancer. V is TRBV9 and J is TRBJ2-3; 10 bases agree with TRBD2. Here the sequenced sample was CD4+ or CD8+ T cells sorted from blood, taken in a trial of the OX40 agonist ivuxolimab. CDR3: CASSQAGGGTDTQYF. For the CDR3, the DNA is TGTGCCAGCAGTCAAGCGGGAGGGGGCACAGATACGCAGTATTTT.